This T cell receptor (beta chain) was captured by sequencing in a study of tumor-infiltrating lymphocytes in glioblastoma multiforme. Multiple V-beta primers and a C-beta primer amplified TCRB from RNA. Each CDR3 protein gets one entry after TCRdb re-called the multiplex PCR reads with MiXCR. The repertoire holds 30,000 or so distinct CDR3 sequences, with approximately 66% as singletons. Notes on this clonotype: Its antigen is not identified.

Study outcomes and limitations: TCR plus mutation findings rest on a single glioblastoma patient.

This sequence was found in a male donor with glioblastoma. Sequenced material: brain tumor tissue.

CDR3 loop: CATKKTSGRTDTQYF. The CDR3 DNA is TGTGCCACCAAAAAGACTAGCGGGAGAACAGATACGCAGTATTTT. The V gene is TRBV19, the J gene TRBJ2-3; the match to TRBD2 covers 12 bases. The CDR3 sequence is 15 residues long. The V gene's germline CDR1 is LNHDA and CDR2 SQIVND (reference sequence). Trimming at V came to 10 bases and at J to 3 bases, leaving 8 bases not matched to a gene.